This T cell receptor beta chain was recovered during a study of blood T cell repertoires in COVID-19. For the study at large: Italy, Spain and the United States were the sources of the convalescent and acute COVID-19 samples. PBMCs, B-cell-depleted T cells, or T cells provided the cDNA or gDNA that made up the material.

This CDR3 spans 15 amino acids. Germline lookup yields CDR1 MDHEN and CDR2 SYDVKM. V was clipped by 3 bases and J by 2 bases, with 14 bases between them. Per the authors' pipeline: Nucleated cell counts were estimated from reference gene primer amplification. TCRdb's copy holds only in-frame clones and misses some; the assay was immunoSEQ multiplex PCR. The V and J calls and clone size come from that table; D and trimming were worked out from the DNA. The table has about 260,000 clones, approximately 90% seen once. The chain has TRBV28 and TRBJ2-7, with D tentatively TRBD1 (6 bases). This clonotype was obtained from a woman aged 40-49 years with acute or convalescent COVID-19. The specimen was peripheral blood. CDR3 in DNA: TGTGCCAGCAGTTTTCAGGGGCCGGGCCCCTACGAGCAGTACGTC. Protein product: CASSFQGPGPYEQYV.